The clone carrying this T cell receptor (beta chain) has a single count. The sample is drawn from a study of blood T cell repertoires in COVID-19. At the level of the study: PBMCs, B-cell-depleted T cells, or T cells were the source of the cDNA or gDNA that made up the material.

Sequenced by immunoSEQ multiplex PCR; TCRdb stores in-frame clones only, minus some. The sample yields 200,000 to 250,000 clones, about 80% seen once. The germline CDR1 and CDR2 sequences are MNHEY and SVGAGI. The V and J ends lost 4 bases and 2 bases respectively, with 9 bases between them. This CDR3 contains 14 residues. Residents of 24 US areas, aged roughly 18 to 89 years, made up the participants. Categorization into cohorts depended on clinical history that participants reported. Two negative PCRs, clearance, or symptom resolution were required of recovered Cohort 3 donors. The material sequenced was PBMCs or T cells enriched from blood (not recorded which). The V call is TRBV6-5, the J call TRBJ1-3; D is unclear. The receptor comes from a man aged 55-75 years who had recovered from COVID-19. The CDR3 DNA reads as TGTGCCAGCAGTTTGGACTTTACTGGAAACACCATATATTTT. This translates into CASSLDFTGNTIYF.